These T cell receptor beta chains were read from a single sample in a study of shared clonotypes between healthy human individuals. The assay was immunoSEQ multiplex PCR, and TCRdb's table has in-frame clones only and misses some. Among nearly 1 million clones listed, about three quarters were seen once. The specimen was memory CD4+ T cells sorted from blood. All receptors come from a man aged 18 to 30 in good health. Both conserved end residues are part of each CDR3. The D gene is left open where the match is weak. A clone size is listed for some rows: how often the clone was seen (once, few, many), or a class if it is expanded.

J gene: TRBJ2-5
D gene: TRBD2
V gene: TRBV30
clone size: NA
CDR3 DNA: TGTGCCTGGAGTCTAGGGACTAGCGGGAGAGCGGAGACCCAGTACTTC
CDR3 protein: CAWSLGTSGRAETQYF

J gene: TRBJ2-1
D gene: TRBD1
V gene: TRBV5-1
clone size: few
CDR3 DNA: TGCGCCAGCAGCTTGTTAGGACAGGAGTACAATGAGCAGTTCTTC
CDR3 protein: CASSLLGQEYNEQFF

J gene: TRBJ1-1
D gene: TRBD1
V gene: TRBV6-6
clone size: NA
CDR3 DNA: TGTGCCAGCAGTTTCGGGACAGGGAACACTGAAGCTTTCTTT
CDR3 protein: CASSFGTGNTEAFF

J gene: TRBJ2-5
D gene: NA
V gene: TRBV2
clone size: NA
CDR3 DNA: TGTGCCAGCACGGGGAGTCAAGAGACCCAGTACTTC
CDR3 protein: CASTGSQETQYF

J gene: TRBJ2-5
D gene: NA
V gene: TRBV10-2
clone size: NA
CDR3 DNA: TGCGCCAGCAGCGAGAAGGGACTTTTAATAGAGACCCAGTACTTC
CDR3 protein: CASSEKGLLIETQYF

J gene: TRBJ2-7
D gene: NA
V gene: TRBV11-2
clone size: NA
CDR3 DNA: TGTGCCAGCACCGGGTTAAGGGGGAGGACCTACGAGCAGTACTTC
CDR3 protein: CASTGLRGRTYEQYF

J gene: TRBJ1-1
D gene: NA
V gene: TRBV14
clone size: NA
CDR3 DNA: TGTGCCAGCAGCCAAGGGGGGGTGAACACTGAAGCTTTCTTT
CDR3 protein: CASSQGGVNTEAFF

J gene: TRBJ2-1
D gene: NA
V gene: TRBV13
clone size: few
CDR3 DNA: TGTGCCAGCAGCTATTCATCCACCTTGACTAGTACCAGTGAGCAGTTCTTC
CDR3 protein: CASSYSSTLTSTSEQFF

J gene: TRBJ2-1
D gene: NA
V gene: TRBV7-3
clone size: NA
CDR3 DNA: TGTGCCAGCAGCTTAGAGGGGAGCTCCTACAATGAGCAGTTCTTC
CDR3 protein: CASSLEGSSYNEQFF

J gene: TRBJ2-3
D gene: NA
V gene: TRBV28
clone size: NA
CDR3 DNA: TGTGCCAGCATGGGACAATGGGGCACAGATACGCAGTATTTT
CDR3 protein: CASMGQWGTDTQYF

J gene: TRBJ2-5
D gene: NA
V gene: TRBV5-4
clone size: NA
CDR3 DNA: TGTGCCAGCAGCTTGGCCCCAGGGAGGGAGACCCAGTACTTC
CDR3 protein: CASSLAPGRETQYF

J gene: TRBJ1-5
D gene: NA
V gene: TRBV30
clone size: NA
CDR3 DNA: TGTGCCTGGAGGGGGCTCGGTCAGCCCCAGCATTTT
CDR3 protein: CAWRGLGQPQHF

J gene: TRBJ2-1
D gene: NA
V gene: TRBV2
clone size: NA
CDR3 DNA: TGTGCCAGCAGGGGGACTCGCTCCTACAATGAGCAGTTCTTC
CDR3 protein: CASRGTRSYNEQFF

J gene: TRBJ2-3
D gene: NA
V gene: TRBV5-4
clone size: NA
CDR3 DNA: TGTGCCAGCAGTCTGGCATCTAGCACAGATACGCAGTATTTT
CDR3 protein: CASSLASSTDTQYF

J gene: TRBJ2-1
D gene: TRBD2
V gene: TRBV6-4
clone size: once
CDR3 DNA: TGTGCCAGCAGTGACGGAGCGGGGATTGGGAATGAGCAGTTCTTC
CDR3 protein: CASSDGAGIGNEQFF

J gene: TRBJ2-2
D gene: NA
V gene: TRBV18
clone size: NA
CDR3 DNA: TGTGCCAGCTCACAATCAGGGACCGGGGAGCTGTTTTTT
CDR3 protein: CASSQSGTGELFF

J gene: TRBJ1-4
D gene: TRBD1
V gene: TRBV25-1
clone size: NA
CDR3 DNA: TGTGCCAGCAGCTCAAGGACAGGGAGTAATGAAAAACTGTTTTTT
CDR3 protein: CASSSRTGSNEKLFF

J gene: TRBJ2-6
D gene: NA
V gene: TRBV19
clone size: NA
CDR3 DNA: TGTGCCAGTAGCCCAGATGGGTCTGGGGCCAACGTCCTGACTTTC
CDR3 protein: CASSPDGSGANVLTF

J gene: TRBJ2-4
D gene: NA
V gene: TRBV30
clone size: NA
CDR3 DNA: TGTGCCTGGAGGCCACCCTTCTGGGCAGACATTCAGTACTTC
CDR3 protein: CAWRPPFWADIQYF

J gene: TRBJ1-3
D gene: NA
V gene: TRBV5-1
clone size: many
CDR3 DNA: TGCGCCAGCTCTTCTGCTAACACCATATATTTT
CDR3 protein: CASSSANTIYF

J gene: TRBJ1-2
D gene: NA
V gene: TRBV29-1
clone size: NA
CDR3 DNA: TGCAGCGTTGGTGACAGCTACACCTTC
CDR3 protein: CSVGDSYTF

J gene: TRBJ2-1
D gene: TRBD1
V gene: TRBV4-1
clone size: NA
CDR3 DNA: TGCGCCAGCAGCCAAGGATTTACAGGGGGCCCCTACAATGAGCAGTTCTTC
CDR3 protein: CASSQGFTGGPYNEQFF

J gene: TRBJ2-7
D gene: NA
V gene: TRBV7-2
clone size: NA
CDR3 DNA: TGTGCCAGCAGCTTAACCCCTAGCGCCCAGGGGAACGAGCAGTACTTC
CDR3 protein: CASSLTPSAQGNEQYF

J gene: TRBJ2-7
D gene: NA
V gene: TRBV30
clone size: NA
CDR3 DNA: TGTGCCTGGAGCCAAGAGAGCGTCTCCTACGAGCAGTACTTC
CDR3 protein: CAWSQESVSYEQYF

J gene: TRBJ2-1
D gene: NA
V gene: TRBV5-1
clone size: NA
CDR3 DNA: TGCGCCAGCAGCTTGGTGTCTATCAATGAGCAGTTCTTC
CDR3 protein: CASSLVSINEQFF

J gene: TRBJ1-3
D gene: NA
V gene: TRBV5-1
clone size: NA
CDR3 DNA: TGCGCCAGCAGCACCTCTGGAAACACCATATATTTT
CDR3 protein: CASSTSGNTIYF

J gene: TRBJ1-4
D gene: NA
V gene: TRBV18
clone size: few
CDR3 DNA: TGTGCCAGCTCAAAAGACAGAGACAATGAAAAACTGTTTTTT
CDR3 protein: CASSKDRDNEKLFF

J gene: TRBJ2-1
D gene: NA
V gene: TRBV6-1
clone size: NA
CDR3 DNA: TGTGCCAGCTATAATGGCGGCTCCTCCTACAATGAGCAGTTCTTC
CDR3 protein: CASYNGGSSYNEQFF

J gene: TRBJ1-2
D gene: NA
V gene: TRBV15
clone size: NA
CDR3 DNA: TGTGCCACCAGCGCGGCTGGGGGAAGAGGCTACACCTTC
CDR3 protein: CATSAAGGRGYTF

J gene: TRBJ2-3
D gene: NA
V gene: TRBV7-2
clone size: NA
CDR3 DNA: TGTGCCAGCAGCTTAGTAGCGTACACAGATACGCAGTATTTT
CDR3 protein: CASSLVAYTDTQYF

J gene: TRBJ1-5
D gene: TRBD1
V gene: TRBV7-2
clone size: NA
CDR3 DNA: TGTGCCAGCAGCTCACAGGGGGGTAGCAATCAGCCCCAGCATTTT
CDR3 protein: CASSSQGGSNQPQHF

J gene: TRBJ2-7
D gene: NA
V gene: TRBV18
clone size: NA
CDR3 DNA: TGTGCCAGCTCAAGGGCAAGCCCCTACGAGCAGTACTTC
CDR3 protein: CASSRASPYEQYF

J gene: TRBJ1-3
D gene: NA
V gene: TRBV19
clone size: NA
CDR3 DNA: TGTGCCAGTAGTATCGAGAATAGCTCTGGAAACACCATATATTTT
CDR3 protein: CASSIENSSGNTIYF

J gene: TRBJ1-1
D gene: TRBD1
V gene: TRBV6-5
clone size: NA
CDR3 DNA: TGTGCCATCAGACTCCGGACAGGGCAGAACACTGAAGCTTTCTTT
CDR3 protein: CAIRLRTGQNTEAFF

J gene: TRBJ1-6
D gene: NA
V gene: TRBV6-1
clone size: many
CDR3 DNA: TGTGCCAGCAGTGCGATTACTACAGGAGCGAATTCACCCCTCCACTTT
CDR3 protein: CASSAITTGANSPLHF

J gene: TRBJ2-1
D gene: TRBD2
V gene: TRBV5-4
clone size: NA
CDR3 DNA: TGTGCCAGCAGGACTAGCGGGGGGGCCGATTCATACAATGAGCAGTTCTTC
CDR3 protein: CASRTSGGADSYNEQFF

J gene: TRBJ1-5
D gene: NA
V gene: TRBV6-6
clone size: NA
CDR3 DNA: TGTGCCAGCAGTTTAGGTCAGCCCCAGCATTTT
CDR3 protein: CASSLGQPQHF

J gene: TRBJ1-3
D gene: NA
V gene: TRBV5-4
clone size: NA
CDR3 DNA: TGTGCCAGCAGCTTGCAGGCTGGAAACACCATATATTTT
CDR3 protein: CASSLQAGNTIYF

J gene: TRBJ2-4
D gene: NA
V gene: TRBV13
clone size: NA
CDR3 DNA: TGTGCCAGCAGCTTAGGCCCCGGACATCTAAACATTCAGTACTTC
CDR3 protein: CASSLGPGHLNIQYF

J gene: TRBJ2-3
D gene: TRBD2
V gene: TRBV9
clone size: NA
CDR3 DNA: TGTGCCAGCAGCACCGGGACTAGCGGGAGGGGATGGGCAGATACGCAGTATTTT
CDR3 protein: CASSTGTSGRGWADTQYF

J gene: TRBJ2-3
D gene: NA
V gene: TRBV6-5
clone size: NA
CDR3 DNA: TGTGCCAGCAGTTACTCGGGGGCGCTGGATACGCAGTATTTT
CDR3 protein: CASSYSGALDTQYF

J gene: TRBJ2-3
D gene: TRBD2
V gene: TRBV5-4
clone size: NA
CDR3 DNA: TGTGCCAGCAGCGACACTAGCGGGACAGATACGCAGTATTTT
CDR3 protein: CASSDTSGTDTQYF

J gene: TRBJ2-1
D gene: NA
V gene: TRBV5-4
clone size: NA
CDR3 DNA: TGTGCCAGCACCGCCGGGGAGAATGAGCAGTTCTTC
CDR3 protein: CASTAGENEQFF

J gene: TRBJ2-7
D gene: NA
V gene: TRBV11-2
clone size: NA
CDR3 DNA: TGTGCCAGCAGCTTAGGTCGGGGAGCAATCTACGAGCAGTACTTC
CDR3 protein: CASSLGRGAIYEQYF

J gene: TRBJ2-1
D gene: NA
V gene: TRBV9
clone size: NA
CDR3 DNA: TGTGCCAGCAGCTCCGCAGGGGGGATAGCGAATGAGCAGTTCTTC
CDR3 protein: CASSSAGGIANEQFF

J gene: TRBJ1-1
D gene: NA
V gene: TRBV2
clone size: once
CDR3 DNA: TGTGCCAGCAGTGAAGCGGCCAGAAACACTGAAGCTTTCTTT
CDR3 protein: CASSEAARNTEAFF

J gene: TRBJ2-6
D gene: NA
V gene: TRBV5-4
clone size: NA
CDR3 DNA: TGTGCCAGCAGCAAGCAGGGAGGTGGGGCCAACGTCCTGACTTTC
CDR3 protein: CASSKQGGGANVLTF

J gene: TRBJ2-1
D gene: TRBD2
V gene: TRBV15
clone size: NA
CDR3 DNA: TGTGCCACCAGCAGAGATGTACTAGCGGGAGCAGCTGAGCAGTTCTTC
CDR3 protein: CATSRDVLAGAAEQFF

J gene: TRBJ1-5
D gene: NA
V gene: TRBV6-6
clone size: NA
CDR3 DNA: TGTGCCAGCAGCTCACTCGGAACAGAAGGGAATCAGCCCCAGCATTTT
CDR3 protein: CASSSLGTEGNQPQHF

J gene: TRBJ2-2
D gene: NA
V gene: TRBV7-3
clone size: NA
CDR3 DNA: TGTGCCAGCACCGCCGAGACGGTGACCGGGGAGCTGTTTTTT
CDR3 protein: CASTAETVTGELFF

J gene: TRBJ2-2
D gene: NA
V gene: TRBV7-9
clone size: NA
CDR3 DNA: TGTGCCAGCAGCTTAGGTCTTCAGGGGAATACCGGGGAGCTGTTTTTT
CDR3 protein: CASSLGLQGNTGELFF